This entry concerns a single TCR beta chain. This sample is drawn from a study of control samples from healthy donors and cancer patients. Profiled with immunoSEQ multiplex PCR; TCRdb holds only in-frame clones, not every one. The profile shows approximately 230,000 clones, 82% of them singletons. The CDR3 totals 13 residues. The ends lost 6 bases at V and 5 bases at J; junction bases unmatched: 6. Germline V gives CDR1 MNHEY, CDR2 SMNVEV (reference sequence). The receptor was derived from a woman in her sixties or seventies with lung cancer. The chain combines TRBV27 with TRBJ2-5; 7 bases align to TRBD1. The specimen sequenced was PBMCs. CDR3 coding DNA: TGTGCCAGCAGAGACAGGGTTTGGGAGACCCAGTACTTC. Encoded protein: CASRDRVWETQYF.